A single TCR beta chain is shown here with its context. What it recognizes is unknown. Sequencing used immunoSEQ multiplex PCR; TCRdb keeps in-frame clones, though not all of them. The sample has approximately 92,000 clones; around four fifths are singletons. This entry belongs to a study of radiation and T cells in renal cell carcinoma. Study-wide results and caveats: Without pretreatment biopsies, baseline tumor clonotype presence was undetermined. From baseline, blood top tumor clonotypes peaked at 2 weeks post-radiation.

Regarding time point: blood 4 weeks post-SBRT, at nephrectomy. As for treatment: 15 Gy SBRT to primary tumor, nephrectomy 4 weeks later. Nephrectomy followed 15 Gy stereotactic body radiation by 4 weeks. The patient's renal cell carcinoma had clear cell pathology. The sample in question was blood, obtained from a patient whose treatment included radiotherapy and nephrectomy. The sequence came from a man over 45 with renal cell carcinoma.

CDR3 DNA: TGTGCCAGCAGTTACTCGAACCTGGGGTCCTACGAGCAGTACTTC. This translates into CASSYSNLGSYEQYF. The chain carries TRBV6-5 and TRBJ2-7; no reliable D call. The CDR3 runs to 15 residues. Germline loops: CDR1 MNHEY, CDR2 SVGAGI. V lost 0 bases and J 1 base, leaving 10 bases between the germline ends.